This T cell receptor (beta chain) was sequenced during a study of blood T cell repertoires in COVID-19. In the study overall: The United States, Italy and Spain were the sources of the acute and convalescent COVID-19 samples.

Only one count was recorded for this clone. Sequencing used immunoSEQ multiplex PCR; TCRdb keeps in-frame clones, though not all of them. The sample shows roughly 92,000 clones, approximately 88% of them seen only once. This TCR was recovered from an elderly woman with active or convalescent COVID-19. Sample: peripheral blood.

The CDR3 sequence is CASGPPGLNTGELFF. The CDR3, as DNA: TGTGCTAGTGGTCCCCCCGGACTTAACACCGGGGAGCTGTTTTTT. J is TRBJ2-2 and V is TRBV12-5; D is possibly TRBD2 (5 bases). This CDR3 comprises 15 residues. CDR1 LGHNT and CDR2 FRNRAP come from the germline V gene. The V end lost 5 bases, the J end lost 2 bases, and 12 bases lay between the germline ends.